These 18 T cell receptor beta chains share one sample of origin, sequenced in a study of T cells in Graves' hyperthyroidism and ophthalmopathy. Amplification of TCR beta CDR3 regions used RNA as the template. The HTBI primer set drove a first-round RT-PCR of the TCR CDR3. TCRdb reprocessed the multiplex PCR reads via MiXCR and lists one record per CDR3 protein. The table lists hundreds of thousands of distinct CDR3 sequences, approximately 25% of them singletons. The specimen sequenced was blood. The receptor source for this set is a man aged 50-60 years with Graves' hyperthyroidism.

This clonotype was observed many times. V and J are TRBV2 and TRBJ2-1; D not certain. Trimming removed 3 bases from V and 7 bases from J, with 16 bases in between. CDR3 length: 15 residues. CDR1 is SNHLY, CDR2 FYNNEI, per germline. The CDR3 is CASSERAILANEQFF. The CDR3 nucleotides read TGTGCCAGCAGTGAGCGTGCGATCTTGGCGAATGAGCAGTTCTTC. The full variable domain, completed using reference TRBV2 and TRBJ2-1, is EPEVTQTPSHQVTQMGQEVILRCVPISNHLYFYWYRQILGQKVEFLVSFYNNEISEKSEIFDDQFSVERPDGSNFTLKIRSTKLEDSAMYFCASSERAILANEQFFGPGTRLTVL.

This clonotype appeared many times. The V and J genes are TRBV28 and TRBJ1-1, with D perhaps matching TRBD1 (5 bases). The V gene lost 6 bases and the J gene lost 2 bases, with 10 bases spanning the gap. CDR3 length: 13 amino acids. Germline CDR1 and CDR2: MDHEN and SYDVKM. CDR3 sequence: CASRGEGNTEAFF. CDR3 DNA: TGTGCCAGCAGAGGGGAGGGTAACACTGAAGCTTTCTTT.

The V and J genes are TRBV9 and TRBJ2-1; TRBD2 agrees at 9 bases. The length of the CDR3 is 15 residues. The V segment lost 0 bases and the J segment 10 bases; nucleotides outside the gene matches: 8. Germline CDR1 is SGDLS and CDR2 is YYNGEE. As DNA, the CDR3 is TGTGCCAGCAGCGTAGATTCGGGTCTAGCGGGAGAGCAGTTCTTC. This translates into CASSVDSGLAGEQFF.

This clonotype was seen a few times. J is TRBJ1-4 and V is TRBV3-1; 9 nucleotides match TRBD1. Germline-derived CDR1 and CDR2 are LGHDT and YNNKEL (reference sequence). V dropped 4 bases and J dropped 8; count of bases not matched to a gene: 5. The CDR3 sequence is 14 residues long. CDR3: CASSLQGAWEKLFF. The DNA for the CDR3 is TGTGCCAGCAGCCTACAGGGGGCGTGGGAAAAACTGTTTTTT.

To note about this clonotype: One base away lies a much larger clone, so this may be a sequencing read error. The chain links TRBV20-1 to TRBJ1-1; no firm D call. CDR1 is DFQATT and CDR2 is SNEGSKA in the germline V gene (reference sequence). The ends were cut back, 3 bases at V and 5 bases at J, with 10 bases in the middle. This CDR3 is built from 12 residues. Here the CDR3 reads CSASSPGTEAFF. The CDR3 DNA follows: TGCAGTGCTAGCAGCCCCGGAACTGAAGCTTTCTTT.

The chain combines TRBV19 with TRBJ2-3; 7 nucleotides match TRBD2. V trimming: 3 bases; J trimming: 4 bases; junction bases outside the gene matches: 7. CDR3 size: 15 residues. Per germline, CDR1 LNHDA and CDR2 SQIVND (reference sequence). The CDR3 coding sequence is TGTGCCAGTAGTATGTGGGCGGGAGCGTCAGATACGCAGTATTTT. It encodes CASSMWAGASDTQYF. Drawing the rest from reference TRBV19 and TRBJ2-3, the complete variable domain is DGGITQSPKYLFRKEGQNVTLSCEQNLNHDAMYWYRQDPGQGLRLIYYSQIVNDFQKGDIAEGYSVSREKKESFPLTVTSAQKNPTAFYLCASSMWAGASDTQYFGPGTRLTVL.

As to this clonotype: A read error may account for a junction end that differs from germline. J is TRBJ2-5 and V is TRBV7-7; a weak D match, TRBD2 (6 bases). Germline CDR1 SSHAT, CDR2 FNYEAQ (reference sequence). The CDR3 has 16 amino acids. The CDR3 DNA reads TGTGCTAGCAGCTTAGGTAGCGCGGGAACCCAAGAGACCCAGTACTTC. The encoded protein is CASSLGSAGTQETQYF. Complete variable domain (other parts from reference TRBV7-7 and TRBJ2-5): GAGVSQSPRYKVTKRGQDVTLRCDPISSHATLYWYQQALGQGPEFLTYFNYEAQPDKSGLPSDRFSAERPEGSISTLTIQRTEQRDSAMYRCASSLGSAGTQETQYFGPGTRLLVL.

The table lists this clonotype with a few counts. The rearrangement links TRBV27 to TRBJ1-2, with 12 bases identical to TRBD1. J gave up 4 bases and V 4 bases, and 10 bases lay outside the gene matches. This CDR3 contains 17 residues. Germline V CDR1 and CDR2: MNHEY, SMNVEV (reference sequence). The CDR3 here is CASSSGTGGPRGYGYTF. The CDR3 nucleotides are TGTGCCAGCAGTTCCGGGACAGGGGGCCCGAGGGGCTATGGCTACACCTTC.

The chain joins TRBV20-1 to TRBJ2-7; no definite D call. This CDR3 is 13 amino acids long. Per the germline V gene, CDR1 is DFQATT and CDR2 is SNEGSKA (reference sequence). V lost 6 bases, J lost 2 bases, and 14 bases lay in between. In nucleotides, the CDR3 is TGCAGTGCCCCTGGCGGAAGAGCCTACGAGCAGTACTTC. Protein sequence: CSAPGGRAYEQYF.

This clonotype was observed a handful of times. The chain uses TRBV3-1 and TRBJ2-6; D remains ambiguous. Trimming pared 0 bases from V and 4 bases from J, leaving 4 bases between. Per the germline V gene, CDR1 is LGHDT and CDR2 is YNNKEL (reference sequence). The CDR3 runs 14 residues. CDR3 amino acids: CASSQDRGANVLTF. The CDR3 nucleotides read TGTGCCAGCAGCCAAGATCGAGGGGCCAACGTCCTGACTTTC.

This clonotype was seen at least ten times. This sequence joins TRBV20-1 and TRBJ2-1, with TRBD2 matching 12 bases. The CDR3 length is 15 residues. Unmatched junction bases numbered 2, after V lost 3 bases and J lost 2 bases. The germline V gene has CDR1 DFQATT and CDR2 SNEGSKA (reference sequence). DNA for the CDR3: TGCAGTGCTAGTGGACTAGCGGGGACCTACAATGAGCAGTTCTTC. Protein product: CSASGLAGTYNEQFF.

This chain links TRBV10-2 with TRBJ2-2; 10 bases are shared with TRBD2. The germline V gene has CDR1 WSHSY and CDR2 SAAADI. The V and J ends lost 7 bases and 1 base, in that order; junction bases with no gene match: 9. This CDR3 contains 17 residues. CDR3 loop: CASIGLAEDQNTGELFF. In DNA form, the CDR3 reads TGCGCCAGCATAGGACTAGCGGAGGATCAGAACACCGGGGAGCTGTTTTTT.

This clonotype was counted only a few times. The chain is built from TRBV4-1 and TRBJ1-4; 8 bases are shared with TRBD1. The junction had 9 bases not matched to a gene; V was cut back by 0 bases and J by 6 bases. The CDR3 has 17 amino acids. The V gene's germline CDR1 is MGHRA and CDR2 YSYEKL. In DNA, the CDR3 is TGCGCCAGCAGCCAAGATCTGGGCAGGGGGCGATATGAAAAACTGTTTTTT. Amino acid sequence: CASSQDLGRGRYEKLFF.

For the CDR3, the DNA is TGTGCCAGCAGCCCGAATAGGGAGCTCGAGCAGTACTTC. It codes for CASSPNRELEQYF. The V call is TRBV11-1, the J call TRBJ2-7; D possibly corresponds to TRBD2 (5 bases). The CDR3 totals 13 residues. V gave up 5 bases and J gave up 6 bases, with 14 bases separating them. Germline-derived CDR1 and CDR2 are SGHAT and FQDESV (reference sequence).

The V call is TRBV5-1, the J call TRBJ2-5; D gene unclear. Germline-derived CDR1 and CDR2 are SGHRS and YFSETQ. This CDR3 contains 13 residues. The V gene lost 4 bases and the J gene lost 0 bases, with 7 bases spanning the gap. CDR3 sequence: CASSPSNQETQYF. As DNA, the CDR3 is TGCGCCAGCAGCCCTTCAAACCAAGAGACCCAGTACTTC. The variable domain in full, completed from reference TRBV5-1 and TRBJ2-5, reads KAGVTQTPRYLIKTRGQQVTLSCSPISGHRSVSWYQQTPGQGLQFLFEYFSETQRNKGNFPGRFSGRQFSNSRSEMNVSTLELGDSALYLCASSPSNQETQYFGPGTRLLVL.

This clonotype was counted between two and nine times. This chain connects TRBV5-1 to TRBJ2-7; no definite D call. This CDR3 has 11 amino acids. Germline CDR1 is SGHRS and CDR2 is YFSETQ. Trimming left V 4 bases short and J 5 bases short, with 7 bases between. CDR3 sequence reads: CASSNRDEQYF. The DNA of the CDR3 is TGCGCCAGCAGCAACCGGGACGAGCAGTACTTC. The variable domain in full, completed from reference TRBV5-1 and TRBJ2-7, reads KAGVTQTPRYLIKTRGQQVTLSCSPISGHRSVSWYQQTPGQGLQFLFEYFSETQRNKGNFPGRFSGRQFSNSRSEMNVSTLELGDSALYLCASSNRDEQYFGPGTRLTVT.

The genes are TRBV7-9 and TRBJ2-7, with TRBD2 matching 7 bases. Germline CDR1 and CDR2: SEHNR and FQNEAQ (reference sequence). CDR3 length: 14 amino acids. V lost 6 bases to trimming and J lost 2 bases; unmatched junction nucleotides: 7. In DNA, the CDR3 is TGTGCCAGCAGGCCCGGGACTACTACCTACGAGCAGTACTTC. Protein: CASRPGTTTYEQYF.

The rearrangement links TRBV3-1 to TRBJ2-7; 8 bases line up with TRBD1. Unmatched junction bases numbered 11, after V lost 4 bases and J lost 6 bases. Per the germline V gene, CDR1 is LGHDT and CDR2 is YNNKEL (reference sequence). The CDR3 has 15 residues. The CDR3 region has the DNA TGTGCCAGCAGCCGAAGAGGGACAGGAGTAATCGAGCAGTACTTC. Protein sequence: CASSRRGTGVIEQYF.